This T cell receptor (beta chain) comes out of a study of T and B cells in COVID-19 patients. TRB was amplified from about 250-500 ng of blood genomic DNA. V lost 1 base and J lost 2, with 17 bases in between. In germline, CDR1 is KGHSH, CDR2 LQKENI. This CDR3 is 17 amino acids long. BIOMED2 TRB-A/B primer pools were used in multiplex TRB PCR. Each CDR3 protein gets one entry after TCRdb re-called the multiplex PCR reads with MiXCR. This table holds some 11,000 distinct CDR3 sequences, 33% found once. Note on this clonotype: The antigen is not known.

General study points: Clonality of TRB repertoires was high in active COVID-19; recovery brought above-healthy diversity and richness.

The J gene is TRBJ1-1, the V gene TRBV18; maybe TRBD1 (6 bases). The sample taken for sequencing was blood. This TCR came from a human donor with active COVID-19. The CDR3 region is CASSPLRHGTPNTEAFF. The CDR3 bases are TGTGCCAGCTCACCACTTAGACACGGGACACCCAACACTGAAGCTTTCTTT.